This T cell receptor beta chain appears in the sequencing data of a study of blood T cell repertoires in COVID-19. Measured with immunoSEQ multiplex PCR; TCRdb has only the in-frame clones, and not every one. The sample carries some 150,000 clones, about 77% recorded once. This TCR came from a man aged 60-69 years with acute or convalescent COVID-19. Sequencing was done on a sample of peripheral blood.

The CDR3 here is CASSPGQGASETQYF. The CDR3 DNA reads as TGCGCCAGCAGCCCGGGACAGGGGGCGTCAGAGACCCAGTACTTC. The V call is TRBV5-1, the J call TRBJ2-5; the match to TRBD1 covers 12 bases. The J segment lost 4 bases and the V segment lost 4 bases, leaving 5 bases of the junction unmatched. Germline assignment: CDR1 SGHRS and CDR2 YFSETQ. The CDR3 is 15 amino acids.